This entry lists 32 T cell receptor beta chains sequenced from one sample in a study of blood T cell repertoires in COVID-19. Method: immunoSEQ multiplex PCR; TCRdb's copy keeps in-frame clones and lacks some. The sample lists roughly 150,000 clones, almost 80% seen once, with approximately 11% in the top ten. Sequenced sample: peripheral blood. The receptors derive from a man between 60 and 70 years old who had recovered from COVID-19.

V is TRBV4-2 and J is TRBJ1-2; TRBD1 matches at 7 bases. Germline V CDR1 and CDR2: LGHNA, YNFKEQ. This CDR3 is 16 amino acids long. Losses at the gene ends were 1 base for V and 2 bases for J; bases not matched to a gene: 7. The CDR3: CASSQVTAGGNYGYTF. CDR3 DNA sequence: TGTGCCAGCAGCCAAGTTACGGCAGGGGGAAACTATGGCTACACCTTC.

The J gene is TRBJ1-5, the V gene TRBV4-3; D call uncertain. V dropped 0 bases and J dropped 1 base, with 10 bases sitting between them. Germline V gene lookup returns CDR1 LGHNA and CDR2 YSLEER. The CDR3 sequence is 16 residues long. The CDR3 reads CASSQDAGMSNQPQHF. The CDR3 nucleotides read TGCGCCAGCAGCCAAGATGCGGGAATGAGCAATCAGCCCCAGCATTTT.

The genes are TRBV30 and TRBJ2-5, with D possibly being TRBD2 (6 bases). Germline lookup yields CDR1 GTSNPN and CDR2 SVGIG (reference sequence). Trimming left V 2 bases short and J 0 bases short, with 7 bases between. This CDR3 has 13 amino acids. The CDR3 region is CAWSWRDQETQYF. DNA for the CDR3: TGTGCCTGGAGTTGGAGGGACCAAGAGACCCAGTACTTC.

This clone was counted only a few times. This chain uses TRBV19 with TRBJ1-2; weak D call: TRBD1 (6 bases). Trimming removed 6 bases at V and 2 bases at J, with 13 bases between. The CDR3 sequence is 14 residues long. CDR1 and CDR2 (germline): LNHDA, SQIVND (reference sequence). The CDR3 DNA reads as TGTGCCAGTAGCATCCAACAGGGAAACTATGGCTACACCTTC. It specifies CASSIQQGNYGYTF.

This sequence joins TRBV5-8 and TRBJ1-1; D possibly corresponds to TRBD1 (5 bases). Deletions cut 1 base from V and 1 base from J, with 11 bases between. CDR1 and CDR2 from the germline V gene are SGHTS and YDEGEE. This CDR3 is 15 amino acids long. CDR3 in amino acids: CASSLYIGANTEAFF. The CDR3 nucleotides read TGTGCCAGCAGCTTGTATATAGGGGCGAACACTGAAGCTTTCTTT. Complete variable domain (other parts from reference TRBV5-8 and TRBJ1-1): EAGVTQSPTHLIKTRGQQATLRCSPISGHTSVYWYQQALGLGLQFLLWYDEGEERNRGNFPPRFSGRQFPNYSSELNVNALELEDSALYLCASSLYIGANTEAFFGQGTRLTVV.

This clone came up a few times. V usage is TRBV7-9 and J usage is TRBJ2-7; tentative D call: TRBD2 (5 bases). V gave up 1 base and J gave up 7 bases, with 11 bases separating them. CDR1 and CDR2 (germline): SEHNR, FQNEAQ (reference sequence). The CDR3 spans 13 residues. The DNA of the CDR3 is TGTGCCAGCAGCTTAGAGGACCGAGGGGAGCAGTACTTC. It yields the protein CASSLEDRGEQYF.

V usage is TRBV5-1 and J usage is TRBJ2-5; 8 nucleotides line up with TRBD1. The CDR3 sequence is 13 residues long. CDR1 SGHRS and CDR2 YFSETQ come from the germline V gene. V trimming: 4 bases; J trimming: 5 bases; junction bases outside the gene matches: 4. The CDR3 here is CASSATGDETQYF. Written as DNA, the CDR3 is TGCGCCAGCAGCGCGACAGGGGATGAGACCCAGTACTTC.

The V and J genes are TRBV9 and TRBJ2-2; a weak D match, TRBD2 (6 bases). The V gene's germline CDR1 is SGDLS and CDR2 YYNGEE. CDR3 length: 14 residues. Trimming shortened V by 0 bases and J by 7 bases, and 10 bases separated the two germline ends. The DNA for the CDR3 is TGTGCCAGCAGCGTAGCTACGGGGGTCGGGGAGCTGTTTTTT. Its protein is CASSVATGVGELFF. Looking up the rest from reference TRBV9 and TRBJ2-2 gives the full variable domain: DSGVTQTPKHLITATGQRVTLRCSPRSGDLSVYWYQQSLDQGLQFLIQYYNGEERAKGNILERFSAQQFPDLHSELNLSSLELGDSALYFCASSVATGVGELFFGEGSRLTVL.

V and J are TRBV4-3 and TRBJ1-5; D is perhaps TRBD1 (5 bases). The CDR3 is 15 residues long. Germline CDR1 reads LGHNA; CDR2 reads YSLEER. V was cut by 1 base and J by 4 bases, with 11 bases left in between. CDR3 coding DNA: TGCGCCAGCAGCCAAGTTTGGCAGGGTAATCAGCCCCAGCATTTT. This codes for CASSQVWQGNQPQHF.

This chain joins TRBV19 and TRBJ2-2; perhaps TRBD1 as D (5 bases). Trimming pared 10 bases from V and 6 bases from J, leaving 24 bases between. The CDR3 length is 16 residues. The germline CDR1 and CDR2 sequences are LNHDA and SQIVND (reference sequence). CDR3 nucleotides: TGTGCCACCTCCTCTTCAGGGCCAGATTGGGCCGGGGAGCTGTTTTTT. This translates into CATSSSGPDWAGELFF.

The V and J genes are TRBV30 and TRBJ1-1; 12 bases agree with TRBD1. Germline assignment: CDR1 GTSNPN and CDR2 SVGIG (reference sequence). The ends lost 0 bases at V and 6 bases at J; junction bases unmatched: 5. The CDR3 is 15 amino acids. CDR3 sequence reads: CAWSVGDRGQPEAFF. DNA for the CDR3: TGTGCCTGGAGTGTAGGGGACAGGGGGCAGCCTGAAGCTTTCTTT.

The CDR3 here is CASSFAREETQYF. CDR3 DNA: TGTGCCAGTAGTTTCGCGAGGGAGGAGACCCAGTACTTC. V is TRBV19 and J is TRBJ2-5, with D possibly TRBD2 on 5 matching bases. CDR3 length equals 13 residues. The germline V and J ends were trimmed by 5 bases and 5 bases, with 12 bases remaining between them. From germline, CDR1 is LNHDA and CDR2 SQIVND (reference sequence).

This chain links TRBV27 with TRBJ1-2, with 8 bases matching TRBD1. The length of the CDR3 is 16 residues. V lost 5 bases and J lost 3; bases outside the gene matches: 11. Germline assignment: CDR1 MNHEY and CDR2 SMNVEV (reference sequence). The CDR3 reads CASSRRTGFGDYGYTF. Here the CDR3 DNA reads TGTGCCAGCAGTCGAAGGACAGGGTTTGGGGACTATGGCTACACCTTC.

This clone was detected only once. This chain connects TRBV10-3 to TRBJ1-4; TRBD1 aligns across 7 bases. The V segment lost 5 bases and the J segment 5 bases; nucleotides outside the gene matches: 2. The germline V gene encodes CDR1 ENHRY and CDR2 SYGVKD. The CDR3 is made up of 13 amino acids. This chain's CDR3 is CAISWGQNEKLFF. The CDR3 nucleotides read TGTGCCATCAGTTGGGGACAGAATGAAAAACTGTTTTTT.

This rearrangement joins TRBV6-5 to TRBJ1-6; TRBD1 matches 8 bases. CDR1 is MNHEY and CDR2 is SVGAGI in the germline V gene. The CDR3 consists of 15 residues. The J segment lost 5 bases and the V segment lost 6 bases, leaving 6 bases of the junction unmatched. This chain's CDR3 is CASSSTGGDNSPLHF. CDR3 bases: TGTGCCAGCAGCTCTACAGGGGGTGATAATTCACCCCTCCACTTT.

The chain couples TRBV7-8 to TRBJ2-7; TRBD1 matches 7 bases. This CDR3 region has 13 residues. The ends lost 6 bases at V and 4 bases at J; junction bases unmatched: 6. CDR1 is SGHVS and CDR2 is FQNEAQ in the germline V gene. CDR3 DNA: TGTGCCAGCAGGCGTCAGACAGGGTACGAGCAGTACTTC. Protein sequence: CASRRQTGYEQYF.

In its sample, this clone was seen a few times. The chain joins TRBV3-1 (or the pseudogene TRBV3-2) to TRBJ1-4, with D hard to call. With 3 bases removed from V and 10 bases from J, the gap between germline ends came to 12 bases. The CDR3 covers 13 residues. CDR1 LGHDT and CDR2 YNNKEL come from the germline V gene (reference sequence). CDR3 DNA sequence: TGTGCCAGCAGCCAGCGCGGTACGGGAAAACTGTTTTTT. This sequence encodes CASSQRGTGKLFF.

This clone was recorded a few times. The chain is built from TRBV9 and TRBJ1-3, with D possibly being TRBD1 (6 bases). CDR1 SGDLS and CDR2 YYNGEE come from the germline V gene. V was clipped by 0 bases and J by 0 bases, with 10 bases between them. This CDR3 has 16 residues. The CDR3 spells CASSVGGTLSGNTIYF. The CDR3 DNA reads TGTGCCAGCAGCGTAGGAGGGACACTCTCTGGAAACACCATATATTTT.

This clone was seen a few times. The CDR3 here is CASSPPGTGSYEQYF. Written as DNA, the CDR3 is TGTGCCAGCAGTCCTCCCGGGACAGGGAGCTACGAGCAGTACTTC. The rearrangement joins TRBV7-9 to TRBJ2-7; TRBD1 matches at 9 bases. The CDR3 length is 15 residues. V was pared by 6 bases and J by 3 bases, with 9 bases of the junction left unmatched. Germline V gene data show CDR1 as SEHNR and CDR2 as FQNEAQ (reference sequence).

Worth noting for this clone: The same CDR3 is also encoded by other DNA sequences in this sample. This sequence joins TRBV5-8 and TRBJ1-2; D unclear. The CDR3 length is 12 residues. V was trimmed by 4 bases and J by 4 bases, leaving 8 bases between them. Germline V gene lookup returns CDR1 SGHTS and CDR2 YDEGEE. CDR3 protein: CASSLDSYGYTF. The DNA for the CDR3 is TGTGCCAGCAGCCTCGACTCCTATGGCTACACCTTC.

The rearrangement links TRBV9 to TRBJ2-7; 7 positions match TRBD2. The CDR3 has 15 amino acids. V was clipped by 0 bases and J by 0 bases; unmatched bases: 3. Germline CDR1 SGDLS, CDR2 YYNGEE. For the CDR3, the DNA is TGTGCCAGCAGCGTAGTGGGGGGGAGCTCCTACGAGCAGTACTTC. Its protein is CASSVVGGSSYEQYF. The complete variable domain, with remaining parts taken from reference TRBV9 and TRBJ2-7, reads DSGVTQTPKHLITATGQRVTLRCSPRSGDLSVYWYQQSLDQGLQFLIQYYNGEERAKGNILERFSAQQFPDLHSELNLSSLELGDSALYFCASSVVGGSSYEQYFGPGTRLTVT.

The genes are TRBV28 and TRBJ2-7; the D gene is possibly TRBD1 (6 bases). The CDR3 runs to 15 residues. The germline CDR1 and CDR2 sequences are MDHEN and SYDVKM. V was trimmed by 5 bases and J by 7 bases, leaving 21 bases between them. CDR3 sequence reads: CASSGGQWGRREQYF. The CDR3, as DNA: TGTGCCAGCAGTGGTGGACAGTGGGGAAGGAGGGAGCAGTACTTC.

The chain is built from TRBV21-1 and TRBJ1-5; the table names TRBD1, a call not compared with the DNA. TRBV21-1 is recorded as a pseudogene. The CDR3 is 13 residues long. This CDR3 is CASSKQDNQPQHF. The CDR3 DNA is TGTGCCAGCAGCAAGCAGGACAATCAGCCCCAGCATTTT.

The J gene is TRBJ2-3, the V gene TRBV29-1; the D gene is possibly TRBD1 (7 bases). The V gene's germline CDR1 is SQVTM and CDR2 ANQGSEA. This CDR3 is 13 amino acids long. V was pared by 7 bases and J by 4 bases, with 15 bases between. CDR3 amino acids: CSAGGQGADTQYF. The CDR3 DNA reads TGCAGCGCCGGAGGGCAGGGGGCAGATACGCAGTATTTT.

This chain uses TRBV6-5 with TRBJ2-7; 8 bases agree with TRBD2. The CDR3 is 16 amino acids. Germline-derived CDR1 and CDR2 are MNHEY and SVGAGI. The V and J ends lost 0 bases and 6 bases, in that order; junction bases with no gene match: 10. DNA for the CDR3: TGTGCCAGCAGTTACTCGGACTTAGCGGGGCCTGGCGAGCAGTACTTC. Translation: CASSYSDLAGPGEQYF.

The chain carries TRBV5-1 and TRBJ2-7; D is possibly TRBD2 (6 bases). Germline V gene data show CDR1 as SGHRS and CDR2 as YFSETQ. This CDR3 contains 14 residues. Trimming stripped 0 bases from V and 3 bases from J, with 10 bases between. CDR3 residues: CASSLEGTYYEQYF. The CDR3 bases are TGCGCCAGCAGCTTGGAAGGGACTTACTACGAGCAGTACTTC.

The CDR3 region has the DNA TGTGCCAGCAGCTTAGTACAGGCGGCAAACACCATATATTTT. Its protein product is CASSLVQAANTIYF. The V and J genes are TRBV7-8 and TRBJ1-3, with D perhaps TRBD1 (5 bases). This CDR3 comprises 14 residues. Germline V gene lookup returns CDR1 SGHVS and CDR2 FQNEAQ. V was shortened by 1 base and J by 6 bases, with 10 bases between the two germline ends.

The CDR3 spells CAWSRSGWRNYGYTF. CDR3 in DNA: TGTGCCTGGAGTCGATCAGGATGGCGTAACTATGGCTACACCTTC. This chain links TRBV30 with TRBJ1-2; D remains unclear. Looked up from germline, CDR1 is GTSNPN and CDR2 is SVGIG (reference sequence). With 2 bases removed from V and 1 base from J, the gap between germline ends came to 14 bases. The CDR3 length is 15 residues.

This clone was counted between two and nine times. V gene TRBV7-2 combines with J gene TRBJ1-1, with D possibly being TRBD1 (6 bases). The V gene lost 0 bases and the J gene lost 1 base, with 9 bases spanning the gap. This CDR3 is built from 15 residues. The germline V gene encodes CDR1 SGHTA and CDR2 FQGNSA. The chain's CDR3 is CASSLAGRGNTEAFF. CDR3 coding DNA: TGTGCCAGCAGCTTAGCGGGCAGGGGGAACACTGAAGCTTTCTTT. Complete variable domain (other parts from reference TRBV7-2 and TRBJ1-1): GAGVSQSPSNKVTEKGKDVELRCDPISGHTALYWYRQSLGQGLEFLIYFQGNSAPDKSGLPSDRFSAERTGGSVSTLTIQRTQQEDSAVYLCASSLAGRGNTEAFFGQGTRLTVV.

The chain uses TRBV18 and TRBJ1-1, with a possible D match to TRBD1 (6 bases). The CDR3 is made up of 16 amino acids. CDR1 is KGHSH, CDR2 LQKENI, per germline. The V end lost 2 bases, the J end lost 4 bases, and 17 bases lay between the germline ends. This chain's CDR3 is CASSPADRGMATEAFF. The CDR3 DNA follows: TGTGCCAGCTCACCAGCGGACAGAGGAATGGCCACTGAAGCTTTCTTT.

The V gene is TRBV28, the J gene TRBJ2-3; the match to TRBD2 covers 10 bases. Germline V gene lookup returns CDR1 MDHEN and CDR2 SYDVKM. The CDR3 loop spans 16 amino acids. V dropped 5 bases and J dropped 2; count of bases not matched to a gene: 7. CDR3 bases: TGTGCCAGCAGTGGTAGTAGCGGGGGGTTCACAGATACGCAGTATTTT. It specifies CASSGSSGGFTDTQYF.

This clone was observed once. The chain is built from TRBV28 and TRBJ1-4; 7 bases match TRBD1. J gave up 6 bases and V 4 bases, and 11 bases lay outside the gene matches. Germline CDR1 MDHEN, CDR2 SYDVKM. This CDR3 spans 16 amino acids. CDR3 sequence (DNA): TGTGCCAGCAGTTCTGAGGGGGGACAGTCCTATGAAAAACTGTTTTTT. Its protein is CASSSEGGQSYEKLFF.